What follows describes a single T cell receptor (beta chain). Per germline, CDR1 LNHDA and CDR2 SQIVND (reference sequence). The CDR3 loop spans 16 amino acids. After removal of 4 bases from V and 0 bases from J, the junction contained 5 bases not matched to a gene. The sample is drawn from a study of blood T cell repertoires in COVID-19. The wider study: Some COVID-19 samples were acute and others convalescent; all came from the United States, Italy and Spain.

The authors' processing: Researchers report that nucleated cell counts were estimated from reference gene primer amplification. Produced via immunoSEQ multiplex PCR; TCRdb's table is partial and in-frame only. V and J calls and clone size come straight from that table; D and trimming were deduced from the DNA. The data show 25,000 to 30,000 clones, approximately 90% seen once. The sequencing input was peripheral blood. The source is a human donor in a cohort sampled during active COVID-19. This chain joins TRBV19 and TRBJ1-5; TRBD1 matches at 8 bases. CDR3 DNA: TGTGCCAGTAGTACGAGGACAGGGAATAGCAATCAGCCCCAGCATTTT. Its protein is CASSTRTGNSNQPQHF.